This passage covers 11 T cell receptor beta chains from one sample sequenced in a study of blood T cells in healthy people across ages. Primed by a sample-barcoded 5' primer and a J-beta primer mix, a second PCR proceeded for about 7 to 11 cycles. MiXCR, applied by TCRdb to the 5' RACE reads, yields one record per CDR3 protein. The sample consists of 710,000 or so distinct CDR3 sequences, 20% to 25% of them appearing once. Sequencing was performed on blood. These receptors were taken from a man aged 65-85 years in good health.

This clonotype was seen many times. This rearrangement joins TRBV20-1 to TRBJ1-2, with unresolved D. V was trimmed by 3 bases and J by 0 bases, leaving 5 bases between them. This CDR3 spans 12 amino acids. Looked up from germline, CDR1 is DFQATT and CDR2 is SNEGSKA (reference sequence). The CDR3 loop reads CSASHPNYGYTF. In DNA form, the CDR3 reads TGCAGTGCTAGTCACCCTAACTATGGCTACACCTTC.

V is TRBV19 and J is TRBJ1-5, with D possibly TRBD1 on 5 matching bases. V lost 5 bases to trimming and J lost 11 bases, with 19 bases between them. From germline, CDR1 is LNHDA and CDR2 SQIVND (reference sequence). The CDR3 has 14 residues. In nucleotides, the CDR3 is TGTGCCAGTAGTTCGTTCGGGACCCCTCTAGCCCAGCATTTT. It translates to CASSSFGTPLAQHF.

The genes are TRBV20-1 and TRBJ2-3; no clear D gene. With 8 bases removed from V and 0 bases from J, the gap between germline ends came to 15 bases. This CDR3 is 14 amino acids long. The germline CDR1 and CDR2 sequences are DFQATT and SNEGSKA (reference sequence). As DNA, the CDR3 is TGCAGTTTTCGCTCCCCTTCTAGCACAGATACGCAGTATTTT. Translating it yields CSFRSPSSTDTQYF.

This chain connects TRBV2 to TRBJ2-3; TRBD1 matches 8 bases. Germline-derived CDR1 and CDR2 are SNHLY and FYNNEI. The CDR3 runs to 15 residues. The J segment lost 1 base and the V segment lost 1 base, leaving 1 base of the junction unmatched. DNA for the CDR3: TGTGCCAGCAGTGAAGGCAGGGGGCGCACAGATACGCAGTATTTT. Its protein product is CASSEGRGRTDTQYF.

A few counts support this clonotype. The chain joins TRBV7-9 to TRBJ2-5, with D uncertain. With 2 bases removed from V and 5 bases from J, the gap between germline ends came to 12 bases. Germline lookup yields CDR1 SEHNR and CDR2 FQNEAQ (reference sequence). This CDR3 has 14 residues. The DNA of the CDR3 is TGTGCCAGCAGCTTATACGCGTGGGTGGAGACCCAGTACTTC. It is translated as CASSLYAWVETQYF.

J is TRBJ2-1 and V is TRBV3-1, with 7 bases matching TRBD1. This CDR3 has 13 residues. Losses at the gene ends were 5 bases for V and 7 bases for J; bases not matched to a gene: 5. Germline V gene lookup returns CDR1 LGHDT and CDR2 YNNKEL (reference sequence). For the CDR3, the DNA is TGTGCCAGCAGCGACAGGGCTTGGAATGAGCAGTTCTTC. The encoded protein is CASSDRAWNEQFF.

J is TRBJ2-3 and V is TRBV20-1; D unclear. The CDR3 contains 10 residues. Germline CDR1 is DFQATT and CDR2 is SNEGSKA (reference sequence). Trimming took off 5 bases at V and 5 bases at J, with 5 bases between the two ends. Here the CDR3 reads CSADLDTQYF. CDR3 bases: TGCAGTGCTGACTTAGATACGCAGTATTTT.

This clonotype has a handful of counts. A much more abundant neighbour one base away suggests this may be a read error. This chain connects TRBV29-1 to TRBJ1-1, with TRBD1 as a possible D gene (6 bases). Trimming stripped 7 bases from V and 1 base from J, with 16 bases between. This CDR3 contains 14 residues. The V gene's germline CDR1 is SQVTM and CDR2 ANQGSEA. The CDR3, as DNA: TGCAGCGACTTTGGGCAGGGGTCGAACACTGAAGCTTTCTTT. The encoded protein is CSDFGQGSNTEAFF.

This rearrangement joins TRBV16 to TRBJ2-2; no reliable D call. This CDR3 is 13 amino acids long. Germline V lookup: CDR1 KGHSY, CDR2 FQNENV. V lost 2 bases, J lost 4 bases, and 5 bases lay in between. The CDR3 nucleotides read TGTGCCAGCAGCCAAGATATCACCGGGGAGCTGTTTTTT. Residues: CASSQDITGELFF.

This clonotype was observed a few times. For the CDR3, the DNA is TGTGCCAGCAGTTACTTGTCCGGGACAGGGGAAGCCTACGAGCAGTACTTC. This gives the protein CASSYLSGTGEAYEQYF. This chain links TRBV6-7 with TRBJ2-1; 10 positions agree with TRBD1. The tail of the sequence fits TRBJ2-7 better, so the J call may be wrong. TRBV6-7 is reported as an ORF; its role is uncertain. This CDR3 is built from 17 residues.

The CDR3 spells CATSDPGTGGNYGYTF. CDR3 DNA sequence: TGTGCCACCAGTGATCCCGGGACAGGGGGCAACTATGGCTACACCTTC. The chain combines TRBV24-1 with TRBJ1-2; 12 bases match TRBD1. This CDR3 is 16 amino acids long. V lost 3 bases and J lost 2; bases outside the gene matches: 3. CDR1 is KGHDR and CDR2 is SFDVKD in the germline V gene.